This is a list of T cell receptor beta chains from one sample in a study of T cell clones after liver transplantation. Measured with immunoSEQ multiplex PCR; TCRdb has only the in-frame clones, and not every one. The table records 7,500 to 10,000 clones, almost 80% of them present only once. Sample: CD8+ T cells from blood, taken at the 22-month timepoint. These receptors came from a human patient who received a liver transplant. The graft donor may be the source of some T cells. CDR3s include the opening cysteine and the closing phenylalanine or tryptophan. The D gene is left open where the match is weak. Part of the rows lack a size; the others show once, few, many or a class for expanded clones.

TRBJ1-2 | once | TRBV25-1 | . | TGTGCCAGCAGTGAGAGCAGTAGAGGTTCCTATGGCTACACCTTC | CASSESSRGSYGYTF
TRBJ2-7 | . | TRBV5-1 | TRBD2 | TGCGCCAGCAGCTTCGTCTCTAGCGGGGGGGCCGAGCAGTACTTC | CASSFVSSGGAEQYF
TRBJ2-2 | . | TRBV28 | . | TGTGCCAGCAGTTTGTGGGCGGAGGCCACCGGGGAGCTGTTTTTT | CASSLWAEATGELFF
TRBJ2-1 | . | TRBV21-1 | . | TGTGCCAACCCTCCGGGACAGGGGAACTACAATGAGCAGTTCTTC | CANPPGQGNYNEQFF
TRBJ2-1 | few | TRBV2 | TRBD2 | TGTGCCAGCAGGGGATGGGCTAGCGGGGGGAGTACAGGTGAGCAGTTCTTC | CASRGWASGGSTGEQFF
TRBJ2-3 | . | TRBV5-5 | . | TGTGCCAGCAGCTTGGACAGCCCTACGAGGTATACGCAGTATTTT | CASSLDSPTRYTQYF
TRBJ1-2 | . | TRBV6-5 | . | TGTGCCAGCAGTTACTTTGCCAGCACAAGTTATGGCTACACCTTC | CASSYFASTSYGYTF
TRBJ1-6 | . | TRBV27 | TRBD1 | TGTGCCAGCAGTCAGGGGGCCGGTTCACCCCTCCACTTT | CASSQGAGSPLHF
TRBJ2-2 | . | TRBV15 | TRBD1 | TGTGCCACCAGCAGCAATGATGTAACAGGGGACACCGGGGAGCTGTTTTTT | CATSSNDVTGDTGELFF
TRBJ2-5 | . | TRBV7-8 | . | TGTGCCAGCAGCTTAATGGAGATGCAAGAGACCCAGTACTTC | CASSLMEMQETQYF
TRBJ1-1 | few | TRBV7-3 | . | TGTGCCAGCAGCTACGGGACTGTGGGAACTGAAGCTTTCTTT | CASSYGTVGTEAFF
TRBJ2-3 | . | TRBV4-1 | TRBD2 | TGCGCCAGCAGACTCGGAAGCGGGGGGGCATCAGATACGCAGTATTTT | CASRLGSGGASDTQYF
TRBJ1-6 | . | TRBV2 | . | TGTGCCAGCAGTCTGGAGGGTTCGGATTCACCCCTCCACTTT | CASSLEGSDSPLHF
TRBJ1-5 | . | TRBV4-1 | . | TGCGCCAGCAGCCTCACCCCGGGGGAAAATCAGCCCCAGCATTTT | CASSLTPGENQPQHF
TRBJ2-3 | few | TRBV9 | . | TGTGCCAGCAGAGCCACCGGGGGGCTCACAGATACGCAGTATTTT | CASRATGGLTDTQYF
TRBJ1-6 | . | TRBV28 | . | TGTGCCAGCAGTTTTAGACAGGAAATTTTAACCCTCCACTTT | CASSFRQEILTLHF
TRBJ2-7 | once | TRBV27 | . | TGTGCCAGCAGTTTAGGGGCAGGGTACGGCCACGAGCAGTACTTC | CASSLGAGYGHEQYF
TRBJ2-1 | . | TRBV18 | TRBD1 | TGTGCCAGCTCACCACGGAGGGGGACAGGCTCCTACAATGAGCAGTTCTTC | CASSPRRGTGSYNEQFF
TRBJ2-5 | . | TRBV2 | TRBD1 | TGTGCCACCCCAGTGAGGGGACAGGGACAAGAGACCCAGTACTTC | CATPVRGQGQETQYF
TRBJ2-7 | . | TRBV2 | TRBD1 | TGTGCCAGCAGTGACTACACAGGGGTCCCCCCCTACGAGCAGTACTTC | CASSDYTGVPPYEQYF
TRBJ2-1 | few | TRBV15 | . | TGTGCCACCAGCAGTTGGTCCGAGAACTCCTACAATGAGCAGTTCTTC | CATSSWSENSYNEQFF
TRBJ2-3 | . | TRBV6-5 | . | TGTGCCAGCAGTTACTCAAGCACAGATACGCAGTATTTT | CASSYSSTDTQYF
TRBJ2-7 | . | TRBV7-3 | . | TGTGCCAGCAGCCCACCCGACTCCTACGAGCAGTACTTC | CASSPPDSYEQYF
TRBJ2-5 | . | TRBV27 | . | TGTGCCAGCAGTTTCCTGGACAGAAAAGAGACCCAGTACTTC | CASSFLDRKETQYF
TRBJ1-6 | . | TRBV28 | TRBD1 | TGTGCCAGCAGTTTTACAAAGGGACAGGGAGTACCACCCCTCCACTTT | CASSFTKGQGVPPLHF
TRBJ2-7 | . | TRBV6-1 | . | TGTGCCAGCAGTGAGCCAGCAGGGTCCCCCTACGAGCAGTACTTC | CASSEPAGSPYEQYF
TRBJ2-7 | few | TRBV7-9 | . | TGTGCCAGCAGCTTATCAGGGTTTCCCTACGAGCAGTACTTC | CASSLSGFPYEQYF
TRBJ1-2 | few | TRBV7-9 | TRBD1 | TGTGCCAGCAGACTCGACAGGGGGCTTGACTACACCTTC | CASRLDRGLDYTF
TRBJ2-7 | . | TRBV2 | . | TGTGCCAGCAGTGAAGCGCCAGCAGGGCCCTGGGGGGAGCAGTACTTC | CASSEAPAGPWGEQYF
TRBJ2-1 | . | TRBV6-6 | . | TGTGCCAGCAGTTACTCTGGCAATGAGCAGTTCTTC | CASSYSGNEQFF
TRBJ1-2 | . | TRBV29-1 | . | TGCAGCGTTGAAGGCCTAGGGGACTCCACACAACCAAACTATGGCTACACCTTC | CSVEGLGDSTQPNYGYTF
TRBJ1-2 | . | TRBV15 | . | TGTGCCACCAGCAGAGTCGAAGACAGTTTTGGCTATGGCTACACCTTC | CATSRVEDSFGYGYTF
TRBJ1-2 | few | TRBV27 | . | TGTGCCAGCAGTAAGGGGGGCTATGGCTACACCTTC | CASSKGGYGYTF
TRBJ1-6 | . | TRBV7-9 | . | TGTGCCAGCAGCCGTTCGAAGGACCCTGGGTTGGTATCACCCCTCCACTTT | CASSRSKDPGLVSPLHF
TRBJ2-3 | . | TRBV11-2 | . | TGTGCCAGCAGCTTAGCTGGCACAGACACAGATACGCAGTATTTT | CASSLAGTDTDTQYF
TRBJ2-7 | . | TRBV5-4 | . | TGTGCCAGCAGCCTGGACTTGTCCTACGAGCAGTACTTC | CASSLDLSYEQYF
TRBJ1-1 | . | TRBV7-9 | TRBD1 | TGTGCCAGCAGCTCGAAAGGGGGCGTTAACACTGAAGCTTTCTTT | CASSSKGGVNTEAFF
TRBJ2-3 | . | TRBV7-3 | . | TGTGCCAGCAGCCCTAAACTGGACGGAGTCACAGATACGCAGTATTTT | CASSPKLDGVTDTQYF
TRBJ1-5 | . | TRBV5-4 | . | TGTGCCAGCAGTGCTTGGGGGGAGGCGCCCCAGCATTTT | CASSAWGEAPQHF
TRBJ2-1 | medium-sized | TRBV11-2 | . | TGTGCCAGCAGCCCTGGTGGAGGGGGCAATCGGAATGAGCAGTTCTTC | CASSPGGGGNRNEQFF
TRBJ1-5 | . | TRBV27 | . | TGTGCCAGCAGTTTATTCGCCATGGTTAACTCGGGCAATCAGCCCCAGCATTTT | CASSLFAMVNSGNQPQHF
TRBJ1-4 | . | TRBV19 | . | TGTGCCAGTACGGCACTCGCAACTAATGAAAAACTGTTTTTT | CASTALATNEKLFF
TRBJ1-1 | . | TRBV9 | . | TGTGCCAGCAGCACCCGGACCGGGACTGAAGCTTTCTTT | CASSTRTGTEAFF
TRBJ2-5 | medium-sized | TRBV13 | TRBD2 | TGTGCCAGCAGCTCGCTAGCGGGGGGTAAGACCCAGTACTTC | CASSSLAGGKTQYF
TRBJ2-7 | . | TRBV6-9 | . | TGTGCCAGCAGCCCCGGGACACCCGACGAGCAGTACTTC | CASSPGTPDEQYF
TRBJ2-3 | . | TRBV6-1 | TRBD2 | TGTGCCAGCAGTGCCGGGACTAGCGATACAGATACGCAGTATTTT | CASSAGTSDTDTQYF
TRBJ2-5 | . | TRBV6-6 | . | TGTGCCAGCAGTACTTCTTTGGGGGAACAAGAGACCCAGTACTTC | CASSTSLGEQETQYF
TRBJ1-4 | once | TRBV10-3 | . | TGTGCCATCTCCCCGGGGGCAACTAATGAAAAACTGTTTTTT | CAISPGATNEKLFF
TRBJ1-5 | . | TRBV9 | TRBD1 | TGTGCCAGCAGCGCAAGACAGGGTGATGGCAATCAGCCCCAGCATTTT | CASSARQGDGNQPQHF
TRBJ2-2 | . | TRBV7-8 | . | TGTGCCAGCAGCTTAGGTCAGGGACTGTTTTTT | CASSLGQGLFF
TRBJ2-1 | . | TRBV7-6 | . | TGTGCCAGCACCCCCAGGGGAGAGTACGATGAGCAGTTCTTC | CASTPRGEYDEQFF
TRBJ2-1 | . | TRBV6-1 | . | TGTGCCAGCAGTGAAGGAATAAGACAGACTGTTAATGAGCAGTTCTTC | CASSEGIRQTVNEQFF
TRBJ1-6 | . | TRBV28 | . | TGTGCCAGCTTCTTGGGGGGCAATTCACCCCTCCACTTT | CASFLGGNSPLHF
TRBJ2-7 | . | TRBV6-6 | TRBD1 | TGTGCCAGCAGTTACGTCGACAGGGCGGACGAGCAGTACTTC | CASSYVDRADEQYF
TRBJ1-2 | medium-sized | TRBV2 | . | TGTGCCAGCAACCTCGGCCAGATATCCACCTTC | CASNLGQISTF